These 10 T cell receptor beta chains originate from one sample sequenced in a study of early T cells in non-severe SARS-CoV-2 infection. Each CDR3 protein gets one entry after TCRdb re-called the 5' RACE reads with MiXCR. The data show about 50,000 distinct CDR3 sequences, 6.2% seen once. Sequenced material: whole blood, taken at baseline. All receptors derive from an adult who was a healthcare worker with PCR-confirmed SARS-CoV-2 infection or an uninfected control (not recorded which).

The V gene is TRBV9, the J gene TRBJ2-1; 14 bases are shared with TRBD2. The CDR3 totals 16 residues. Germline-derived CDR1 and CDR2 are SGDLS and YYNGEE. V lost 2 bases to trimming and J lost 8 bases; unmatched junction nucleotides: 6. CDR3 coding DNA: TGTGCCAGCAGCGTGAGACTAGCGGGAGGGAGGGATGAGCAGTTCTTC. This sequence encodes CASSVRLAGGRDEQFF.

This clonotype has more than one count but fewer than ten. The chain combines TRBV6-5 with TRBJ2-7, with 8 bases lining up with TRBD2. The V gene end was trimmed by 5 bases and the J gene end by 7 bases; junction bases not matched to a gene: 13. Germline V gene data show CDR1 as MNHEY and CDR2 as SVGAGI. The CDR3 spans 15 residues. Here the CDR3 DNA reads TGTGCCAGCAGTCGCAGTGGCGGGAGGACGAGGGAGCAGTACTTC. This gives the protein CASSRSGGRTREQYF.

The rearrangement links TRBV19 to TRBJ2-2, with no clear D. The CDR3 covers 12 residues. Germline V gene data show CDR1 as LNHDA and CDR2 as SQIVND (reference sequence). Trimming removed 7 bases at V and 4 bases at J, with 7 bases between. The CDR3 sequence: CASNRITGELFF. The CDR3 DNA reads TGTGCCAGTAACAGAATCACCGGGGAGCTGTTTTTT.

The CDR3 nucleotides are TGTGCCAGCAGTGAAGACAGGGCGGCGATTTGGTACTTC. Translating it yields CASSEDRAAIWYF. This chain uses TRBV2 with TRBJ2-7; D possibly corresponds to TRBD1 (6 bases). The CDR3 has 13 residues. The V end was cut by 1 base, the J end by 12 bases, with 16 bases between. Germline V gene sequence: CDR1 SNHLY, CDR2 FYNNEI.

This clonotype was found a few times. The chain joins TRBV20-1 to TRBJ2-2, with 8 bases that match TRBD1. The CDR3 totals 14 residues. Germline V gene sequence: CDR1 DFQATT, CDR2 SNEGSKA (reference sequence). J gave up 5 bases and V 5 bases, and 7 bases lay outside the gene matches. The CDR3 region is CSAPIRQGTGELFF. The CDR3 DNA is TGCAGTGCTCCGATTAGACAGGGGACCGGGGAGCTGTTTTTT.

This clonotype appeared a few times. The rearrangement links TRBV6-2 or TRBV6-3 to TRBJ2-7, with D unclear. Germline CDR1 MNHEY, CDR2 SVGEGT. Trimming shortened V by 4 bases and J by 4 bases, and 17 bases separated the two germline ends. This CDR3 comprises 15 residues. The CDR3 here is CASSSPGWGPYEQYF. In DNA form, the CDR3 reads TGTGCCAGCAGTTCCCCAGGTTGGGGTCCTTACGAGCAGTACTTC.

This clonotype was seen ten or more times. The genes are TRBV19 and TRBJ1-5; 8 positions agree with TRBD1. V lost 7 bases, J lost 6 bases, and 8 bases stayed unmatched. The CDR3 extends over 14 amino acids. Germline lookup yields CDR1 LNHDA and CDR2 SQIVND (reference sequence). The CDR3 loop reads CASTDRGLSQPQHF. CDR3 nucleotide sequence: TGTGCCAGTACCGACAGGGGATTGAGTCAGCCCCAGCATTTT.

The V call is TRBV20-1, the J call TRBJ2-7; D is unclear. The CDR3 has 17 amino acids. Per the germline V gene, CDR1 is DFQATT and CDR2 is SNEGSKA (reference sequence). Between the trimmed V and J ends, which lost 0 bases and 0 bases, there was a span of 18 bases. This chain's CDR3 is CSARDLFTGESSYEQYF. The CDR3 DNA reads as TGCAGTGCTAGAGATTTATTTACTGGCGAAAGCTCCTACGAGCAGTACTTC.

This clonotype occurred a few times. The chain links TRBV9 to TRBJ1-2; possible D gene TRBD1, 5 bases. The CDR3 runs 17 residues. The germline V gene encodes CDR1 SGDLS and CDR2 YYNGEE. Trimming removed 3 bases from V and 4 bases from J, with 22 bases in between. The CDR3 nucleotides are TGTGCCAGCAGCGCGAGGGGATCGGCTTCTGACATCTATGGCTACACCTTC. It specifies CASSARGSASDIYGYTF.

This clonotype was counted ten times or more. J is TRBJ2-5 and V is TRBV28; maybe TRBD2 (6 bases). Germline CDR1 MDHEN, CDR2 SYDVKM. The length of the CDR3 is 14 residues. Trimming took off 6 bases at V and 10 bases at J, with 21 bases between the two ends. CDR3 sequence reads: CASSHLGGPRDQYF. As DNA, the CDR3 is TGTGCCAGCAGCCATCTCGGGGGACCTCGGGACCAGTACTTC.